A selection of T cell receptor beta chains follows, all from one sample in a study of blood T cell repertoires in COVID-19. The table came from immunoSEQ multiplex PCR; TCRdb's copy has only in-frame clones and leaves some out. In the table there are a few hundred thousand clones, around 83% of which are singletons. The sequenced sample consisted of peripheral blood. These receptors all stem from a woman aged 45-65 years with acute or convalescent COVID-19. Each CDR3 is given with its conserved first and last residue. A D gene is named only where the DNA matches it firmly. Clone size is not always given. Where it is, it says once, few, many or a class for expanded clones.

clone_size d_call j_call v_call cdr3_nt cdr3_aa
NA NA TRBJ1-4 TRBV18 TGTGCCAGCTCACCCGAGATAAATAATGAAAAACTGTTTTTT CASSPEINNEKLFF
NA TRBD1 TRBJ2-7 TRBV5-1 TGCGCCAGCAGCCTCCCCACAGGGGCCGAGCAGTACTTC CASSLPTGAEQYF
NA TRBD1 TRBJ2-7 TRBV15 TGTGCCACCAGCAGAGAAGGGTTTCAGGGGGTTTCCTACGAGCAGTACTTC CATSREGFQGVSYEQYF
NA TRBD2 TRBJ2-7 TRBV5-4 TGTGCCAGCAGCTTGGCCGGGGCGGGAGGAAGGGACGAGCAGTACTTC CASSLAGAGGRDEQYF
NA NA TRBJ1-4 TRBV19 TGTGCCAGTAGTACCGCCAGGGGTCTACGTGCAACTAATGAAAAACTGTTTTTT CASSTARGLRATNEKLFF
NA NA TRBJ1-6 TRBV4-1 TGCGCCAGCAGTCCTCGCGGGGGGAATTCACCCCTCCACTTT CASSPRGGNSPLHF
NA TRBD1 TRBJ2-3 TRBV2 TGTGCCAGCAGGGCTCCGGGACAGGGCACAGATACGCAGTATTTT CASRAPGQGTDTQYF
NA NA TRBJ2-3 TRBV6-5 TGTGCCAGCAGTTCGGAGAGGGCGGGAAGACAGTATTTT CASSSERAGRQYF
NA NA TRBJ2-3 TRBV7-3 TGTGCCAGCAGCGCAACTACTCCAGATACGCAGTATTTT CASSATTPDTQYF
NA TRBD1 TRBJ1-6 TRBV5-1 TGCGCCAGCAGCTTGGGACAGGGGGGTCATTCACCCCTCCACTTT CASSLGQGGHSPLHF
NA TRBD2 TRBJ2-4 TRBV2 TGTGCCAGCAGTGACGCGGGGGTTGCCAAAAACATTCAGTACTTC CASSDAGVAKNIQYF
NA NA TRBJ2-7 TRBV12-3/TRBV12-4 TGTGCCAGCAGGCAGGGTTTCGAGCAGTACTTC CASRQGFEQYF
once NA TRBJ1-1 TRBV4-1 TGCGCCAGCAGCCGAACACAGAACACTGAAGCTTTCTTT CASSRTQNTEAFF
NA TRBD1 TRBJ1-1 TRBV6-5 TGTGCCAGCAGACCGGGACAGACGAACACTGAAGCTTTCTTT CASRPGQTNTEAFF
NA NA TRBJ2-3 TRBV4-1 TGCGCCAGCAGCCAAGATAGCCGGAGACCCACCACAGATACGCAGTATTTT CASSQDSRRPTTDTQYF
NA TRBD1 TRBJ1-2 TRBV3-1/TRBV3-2 TGTGCCAGCAGCCCCGGGGCACAGGGGGCGGAGGGCTACACCTTC CASSPGAQGAEGYTF
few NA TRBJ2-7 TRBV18 TGTGCCAGCTCACCAGGAGCGTACGAGCAGTACTTC CASSPGAYEQYF
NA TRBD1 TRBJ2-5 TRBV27 TGTGCCAGCAGTTTCTCGGGACAGGGAGTAGAGACCCAGTACTTC CASSFSGQGVETQYF
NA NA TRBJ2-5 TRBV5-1 TGCGCCAGCAGCTTGGCGCAGGGGCGGCAAGAGACCCAGTACTTC CASSLAQGRQETQYF
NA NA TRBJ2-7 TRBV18 TGTGCCAGCTCACCTTCAGCGACCGAGCAGTACTTC CASSPSATEQYF
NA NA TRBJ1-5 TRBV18 TGTGCCAGCTCACCCGCGGGGGGGGATCCGCCCCAGCATTTT CASSPAGGDPPQHF
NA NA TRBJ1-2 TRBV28 TGTGCCAGCAGTCTCCCACACAGGACGGCAACTGGCTACACCTTC CASSLPHRTATGYTF
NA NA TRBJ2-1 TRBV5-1 TGCGCCAGCTTGGGGAGCTCCTACAATGAGCAGTTCTTC CASLGSSYNEQFF
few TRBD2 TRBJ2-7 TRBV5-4 TGTGCCAGCAGCTCCGGGACTACCCTCTCCTACGAGCAGTACTTC CASSSGTTLSYEQYF
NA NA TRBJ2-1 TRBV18 TGTGCCAGCTCACCACCCGGGACTTACTCCTACAATGAGCAGTTCTTC CASSPPGTYSYNEQFF
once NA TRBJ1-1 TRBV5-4 TGTGCCAGCAGTTCTGGACAGAAGTACACTGAAGCTTTCTTT CASSSGQKYTEAFF
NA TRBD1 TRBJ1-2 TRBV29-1 TGCAGCGTTGCCCTTCGGACAGGGAACTATGGCTACACCTTC CSVALRTGNYGYTF
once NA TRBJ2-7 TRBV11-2 TGTGCCAGCAGCTTATGGCGGGCTCCCGAGCAGTACTTC CASSLWRAPEQYF
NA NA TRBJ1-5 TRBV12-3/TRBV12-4 TGTGCCAGCACAGATAGCAATCAGCCCCAGCATTTT CASTDSNQPQHF
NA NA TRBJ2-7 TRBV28 TGTGCCAGCAGTTTTGAGGGTTCCTACGAGCAGTACTTC CASSFEGSYEQYF
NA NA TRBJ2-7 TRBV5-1 TGCGCCAGCAGGCGGGCGGTGAGCTACGAGCAGTACTTC CASRRAVSYEQYF
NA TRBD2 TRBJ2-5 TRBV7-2 TGTGCCAGCAGCACACCCGGGACTAGCGGGAGGGGGGGAGAGACCCAGTACTTC CASSTPGTSGRGGETQYF
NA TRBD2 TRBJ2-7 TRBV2 TGTGCCAGCAGTGATGGGACTAGCGGGAGTGGGTACGAGCAGTACTTC CASSDGTSGSGYEQYF
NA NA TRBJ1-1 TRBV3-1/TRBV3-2 TGTGCCAGCAGCCCAATTTCGGAGGACACTGAAGCTTTCTTT CASSPISEDTEAFF
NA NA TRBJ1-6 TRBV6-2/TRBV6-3 TGTGCCAGCAGCCCCACGGTGGGGCGGTCACCCCTCCACTTT CASSPTVGRSPLHF
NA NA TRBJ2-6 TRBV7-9 TGTGCCAGCACCCCCCCCAACTCTGGGGCCAACGTCCTGACTTTC CASTPPNSGANVLTF
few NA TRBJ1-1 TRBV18 TGTGCCAGCTCACCACCGGGGCTCCACACTGAAGCTTTCTTT CASSPPGLHTEAFF
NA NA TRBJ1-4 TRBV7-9 TGTGCCAGCAGCTTAAGGCAGGATAATGAAAAACTGTTTTTT CASSLRQDNEKLFF
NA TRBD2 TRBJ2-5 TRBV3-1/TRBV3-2 TGTGCCAGCAGCCCACTAGCGGGAGGTCAGGAGACCCAGTACTTC CASSPLAGGQETQYF
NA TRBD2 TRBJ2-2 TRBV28 TGTGCCAGCAGTACTAGCGGGAGGGCCTTCGGGGAGCTGTTTTTT CASSTSGRAFGELFF
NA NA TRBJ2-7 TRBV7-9 TGTGCCAGCAGCTTGTCCGGCGGTCCCTACGAGCAGTACTTC CASSLSGGPYEQYF
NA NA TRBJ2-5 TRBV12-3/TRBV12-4 TGTGCCAGCAGTTTTGCCAGACAAGAGACCCAGTACTTC CASSFARQETQYF
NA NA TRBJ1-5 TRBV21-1 TGTGCCAGCAGCAAACTTCAGCCCCAGCATTTT CASSKLQPQHF
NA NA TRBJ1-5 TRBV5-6 TGTGCCAGCAGCTTGGCACTAACAGGGAATCAGCCCCAGCATTTT CASSLALTGNQPQHF
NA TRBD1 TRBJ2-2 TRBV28 TGTGCCAGCAGTCACAGGGGGCCCGTTCCGGAGCTGTTTTTT CASSHRGPVPELFF
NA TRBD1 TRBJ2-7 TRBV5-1 TGCGCCAGCAGCCCGCCGACAGGGTTGGGTAACGAGCAGTACTTC CASSPPTGLGNEQYF
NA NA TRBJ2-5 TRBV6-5 TGTGTATCCGAACAGGGTCAGACCCAGTACTTC CVSEQGQTQYF
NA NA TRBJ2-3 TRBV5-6 TGTGCCTTTGGCCCCCCCGACCCGGGTAAGGATACGCAGTATTTT CAFGPPDPGKDTQYF
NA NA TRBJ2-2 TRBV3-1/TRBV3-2 TGTGCCAGCAGCCAAGATAGCGGGGAGCTGTTTTTT CASSQDSGELFF
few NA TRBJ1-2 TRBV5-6 TGTGCCAGCAGCTTAAGGACCCGGCGAGGGGGCTACACCTTC CASSLRTRRGGYTF
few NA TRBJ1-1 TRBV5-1 TGCGCCAGCAGCTTGCAGGGGAACACTGAAGCTTTCTTT CASSLQGNTEAFF